This T cell receptor (beta chain) was recorded in a study of response to subunit inactivated influenza vaccine. Study-level results: Authors proposed each seasonal influenza vaccination draws in few new T cells.

TCRdb re-derived calls from the RT-PCR reads in MiXCR, one entry per CDR3 protein. The repertoire holds some 480,000 distinct CDR3 sequences, 9.5% to 13% seen once, with 10% to 15% in the top ten. About this clonotype itself: Its cognate antigen is unknown.

The V gene's germline CDR1 is SQVTM and CDR2 ANQGSEA. CDR3 length equals 17 residues. The germline V and J ends were trimmed by 8 bases and 9 bases, with 34 bases remaining between them. The sequence was obtained from a man over 45 who received an inactivated influenza vaccine. Sequences were derived from PBMCs from blood, sampled 45 days after vaccination. J is TRBJ2-5 and V is TRBV29-1; D may correspond to TRBD1 or TRBD2 (6 bases each). The DNA for the CDR3 is TGCAGCATTGCCTGGGGGGTGGGGCCAGGGGTCCAAGCGGCCCAGTACTTC. Amino acid sequence: CSIAWGVGPGVQAAQYF.